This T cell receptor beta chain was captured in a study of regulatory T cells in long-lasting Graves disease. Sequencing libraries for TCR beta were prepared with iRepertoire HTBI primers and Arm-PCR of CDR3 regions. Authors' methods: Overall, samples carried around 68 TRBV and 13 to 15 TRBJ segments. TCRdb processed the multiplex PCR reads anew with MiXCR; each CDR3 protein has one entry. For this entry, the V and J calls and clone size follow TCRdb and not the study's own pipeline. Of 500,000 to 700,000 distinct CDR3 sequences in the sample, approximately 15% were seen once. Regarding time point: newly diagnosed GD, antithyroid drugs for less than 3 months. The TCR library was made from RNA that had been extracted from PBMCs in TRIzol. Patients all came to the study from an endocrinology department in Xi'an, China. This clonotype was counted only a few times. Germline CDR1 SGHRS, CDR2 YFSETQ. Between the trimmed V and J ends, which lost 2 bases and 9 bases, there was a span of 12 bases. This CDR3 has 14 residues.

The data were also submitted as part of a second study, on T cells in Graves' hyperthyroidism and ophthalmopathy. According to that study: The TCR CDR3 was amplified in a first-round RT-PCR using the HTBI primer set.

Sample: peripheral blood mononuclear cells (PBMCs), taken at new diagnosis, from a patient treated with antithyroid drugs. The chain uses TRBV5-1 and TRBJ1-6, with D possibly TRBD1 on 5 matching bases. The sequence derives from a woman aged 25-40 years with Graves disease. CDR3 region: CASSFEGTGSPLHF. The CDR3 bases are TGCGCCAGCAGCTTCGAGGGGACGGGTTCACCCCTCCACTTT.